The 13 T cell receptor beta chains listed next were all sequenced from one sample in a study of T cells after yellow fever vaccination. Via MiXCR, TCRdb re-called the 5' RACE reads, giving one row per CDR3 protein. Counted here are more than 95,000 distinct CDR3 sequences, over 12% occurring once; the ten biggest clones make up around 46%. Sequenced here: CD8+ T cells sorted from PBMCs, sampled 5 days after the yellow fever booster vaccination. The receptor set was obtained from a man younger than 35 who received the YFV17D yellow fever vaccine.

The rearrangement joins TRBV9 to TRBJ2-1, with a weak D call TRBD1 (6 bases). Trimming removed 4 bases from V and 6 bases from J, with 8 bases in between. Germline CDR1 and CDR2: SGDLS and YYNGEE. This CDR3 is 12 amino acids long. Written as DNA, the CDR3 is TGTGCCAGCAGCAACAGGGTCAATGAGCAGTTCTTC. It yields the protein CASSNRVNEQFF.

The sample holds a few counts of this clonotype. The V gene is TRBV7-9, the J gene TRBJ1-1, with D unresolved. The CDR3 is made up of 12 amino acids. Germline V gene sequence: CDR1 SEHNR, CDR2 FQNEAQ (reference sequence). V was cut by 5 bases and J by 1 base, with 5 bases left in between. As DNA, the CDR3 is TGTGCCAGCAGCCAGAGGAACACTGAAGCTTTCTTT. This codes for CASSQRNTEAFF.

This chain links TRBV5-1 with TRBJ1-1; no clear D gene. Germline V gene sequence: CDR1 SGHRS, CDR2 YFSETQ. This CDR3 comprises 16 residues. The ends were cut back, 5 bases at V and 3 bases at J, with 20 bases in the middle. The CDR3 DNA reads TGCGCCAGCAGTTTTTCCTCCGGGGTGACGGACACTGAAGCTTTCTTT. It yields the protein CASSFSSGVTDTEAFF.

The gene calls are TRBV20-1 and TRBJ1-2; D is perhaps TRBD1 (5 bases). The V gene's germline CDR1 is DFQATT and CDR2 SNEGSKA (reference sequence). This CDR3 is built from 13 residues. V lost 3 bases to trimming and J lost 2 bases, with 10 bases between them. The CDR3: CSARLTDNYGYTF. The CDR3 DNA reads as TGCAGTGCTAGGTTGACAGACAACTATGGCTACACCTTC.

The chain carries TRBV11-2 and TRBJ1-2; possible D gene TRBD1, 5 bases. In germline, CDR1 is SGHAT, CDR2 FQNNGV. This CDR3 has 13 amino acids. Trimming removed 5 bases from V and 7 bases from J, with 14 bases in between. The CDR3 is CASSPAGVFGYTF. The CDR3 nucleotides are TGTGCCAGCAGCCCGGCGGGGGTATTTGGCTACACCTTC.

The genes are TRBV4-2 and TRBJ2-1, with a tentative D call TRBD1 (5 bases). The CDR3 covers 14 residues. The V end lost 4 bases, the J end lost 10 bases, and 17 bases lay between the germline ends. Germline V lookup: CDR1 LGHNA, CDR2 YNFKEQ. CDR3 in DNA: TGTGCCAGCAGCCTCGGACAACTGAGCCTCGAGCAGTTCTTC. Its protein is CASSLGQLSLEQFF.

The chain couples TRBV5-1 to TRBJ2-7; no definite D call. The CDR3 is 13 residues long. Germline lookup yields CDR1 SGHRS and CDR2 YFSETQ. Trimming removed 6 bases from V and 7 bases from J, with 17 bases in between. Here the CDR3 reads CASNSLPGFEQYF. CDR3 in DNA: TGCGCCAGCAATTCTTTACCCGGGTTTGAGCAGTACTTC.

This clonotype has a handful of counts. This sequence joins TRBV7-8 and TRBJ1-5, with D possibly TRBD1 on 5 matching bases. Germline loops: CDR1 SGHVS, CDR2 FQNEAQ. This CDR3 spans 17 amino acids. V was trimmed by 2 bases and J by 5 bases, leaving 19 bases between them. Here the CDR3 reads CASSLRDRGREDQPQHF. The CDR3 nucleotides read TGTGCCAGCAGCTTACGGGACCGGGGCAGGGAGGATCAGCCCCAGCATTTT.

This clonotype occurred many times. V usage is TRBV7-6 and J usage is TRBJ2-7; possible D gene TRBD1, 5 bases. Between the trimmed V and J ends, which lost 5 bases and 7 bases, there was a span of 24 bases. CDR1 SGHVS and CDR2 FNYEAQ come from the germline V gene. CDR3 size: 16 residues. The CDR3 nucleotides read TGTGCCAGCAGCGATCCTTCGGTGGGGCATCCAAGGGAGCAGTACTTC. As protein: CASSDPSVGHPREQYF.

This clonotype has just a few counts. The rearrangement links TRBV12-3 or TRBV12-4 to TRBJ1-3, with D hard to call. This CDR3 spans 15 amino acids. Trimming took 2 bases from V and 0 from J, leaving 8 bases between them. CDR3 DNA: TGTGCCAGCAGTTTAAGGCGATTCTCTGGAAACACCATATATTTT. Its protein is CASSLRRFSGNTIYF.

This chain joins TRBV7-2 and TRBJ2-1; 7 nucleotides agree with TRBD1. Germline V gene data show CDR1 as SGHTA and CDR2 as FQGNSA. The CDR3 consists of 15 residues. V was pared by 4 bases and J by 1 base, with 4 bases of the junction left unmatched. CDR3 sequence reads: CASSSGTASYNEQFF. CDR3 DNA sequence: TGTGCCAGCAGCTCAGGGACAGCATCCTACAATGAGCAGTTCTTC.

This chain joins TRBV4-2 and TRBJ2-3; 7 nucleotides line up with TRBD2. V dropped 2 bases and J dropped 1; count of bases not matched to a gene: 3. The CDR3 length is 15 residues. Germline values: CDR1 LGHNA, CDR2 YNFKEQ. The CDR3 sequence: CASSQISGGTDTQYF. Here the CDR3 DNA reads TGTGCCAGCAGCCAAATCAGCGGGGGCACAGATACGCAGTATTTT.

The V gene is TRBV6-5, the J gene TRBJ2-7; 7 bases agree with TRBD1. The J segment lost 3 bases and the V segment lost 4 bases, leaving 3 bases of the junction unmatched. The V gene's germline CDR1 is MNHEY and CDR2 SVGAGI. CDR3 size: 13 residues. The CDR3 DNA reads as TGTGCCAGCAGTTTCCGACAGGGCTACGAGCAGTACGTC. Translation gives CASSFRQGYEQYV.